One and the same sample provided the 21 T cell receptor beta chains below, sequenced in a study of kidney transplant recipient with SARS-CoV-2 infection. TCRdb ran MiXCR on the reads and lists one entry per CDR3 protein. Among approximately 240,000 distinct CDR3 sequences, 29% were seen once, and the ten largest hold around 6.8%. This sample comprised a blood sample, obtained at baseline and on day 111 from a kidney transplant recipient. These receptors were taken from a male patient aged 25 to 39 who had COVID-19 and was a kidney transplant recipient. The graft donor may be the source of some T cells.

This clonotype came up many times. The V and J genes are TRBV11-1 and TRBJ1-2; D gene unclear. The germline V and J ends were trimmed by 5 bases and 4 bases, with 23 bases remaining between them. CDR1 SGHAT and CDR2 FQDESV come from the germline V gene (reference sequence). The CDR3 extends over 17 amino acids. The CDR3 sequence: CASSNPSKAGKTYGYTF. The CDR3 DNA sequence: TGTGCCAGCAGCAATCCGTCTAAGGCTGGAAAGACCTATGGCTACACCTTC.

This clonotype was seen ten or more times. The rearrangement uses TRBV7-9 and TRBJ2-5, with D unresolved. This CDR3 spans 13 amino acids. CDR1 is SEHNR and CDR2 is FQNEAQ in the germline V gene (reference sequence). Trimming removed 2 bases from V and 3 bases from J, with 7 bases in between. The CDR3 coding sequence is TGTGCCAGCAGCTTACGGTGGGAAGAGACCCAGTACTTC. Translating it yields CASSLRWEETQYF.

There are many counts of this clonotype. DNA of the CDR3: TGCGCCAGCATGTCAGGGGGCGGGAACTATGGCTACACCTTC. Protein product: CASMSGGGNYGYTF. The V gene is TRBV10-2, the J gene TRBJ1-2; 8 positions match TRBD1. CDR1 and CDR2 (germline): WSHSY, SAAADI. J gave up 2 bases and V 7 bases, and 6 bases lay outside the gene matches. The CDR3 is made up of 14 amino acids.

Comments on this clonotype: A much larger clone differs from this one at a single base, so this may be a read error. The CDR3 nucleotides read TGTGCCGGCAGCGCGACTAGCGGGAGGACCGGGGAGCTGTTTTTT. Translating it yields CAGSATSGRTGELFF. The V call is TRBV9, the J call TRBJ2-2, with 13 bases lining up with TRBD2. Germline assignment: CDR1 SGDLS and CDR2 YYNGEE. CDR3 length: 15 amino acids.

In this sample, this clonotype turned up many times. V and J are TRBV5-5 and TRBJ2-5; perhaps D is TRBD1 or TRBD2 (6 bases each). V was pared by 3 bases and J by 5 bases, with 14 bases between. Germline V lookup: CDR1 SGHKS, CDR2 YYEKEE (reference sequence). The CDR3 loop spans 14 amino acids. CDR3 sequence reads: CASSWDLGGETQYF. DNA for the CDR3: TGTGCCAGCAGCTGGGACTTAGGGGGGGAGACCCAGTACTTC.

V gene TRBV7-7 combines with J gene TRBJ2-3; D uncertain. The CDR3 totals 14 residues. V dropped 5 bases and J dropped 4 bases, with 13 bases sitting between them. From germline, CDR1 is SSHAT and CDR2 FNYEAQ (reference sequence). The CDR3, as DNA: TGTGCCAGCAGCCTTATCCCCACAGCAGATACGCAGTATTTT. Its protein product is CASSLIPTADTQYF.

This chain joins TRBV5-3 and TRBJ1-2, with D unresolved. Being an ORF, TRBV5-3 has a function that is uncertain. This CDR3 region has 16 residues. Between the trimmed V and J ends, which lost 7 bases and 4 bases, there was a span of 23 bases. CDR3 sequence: CAREAKAVRKTYGYTF. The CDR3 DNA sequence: TGTGCCAGAGAAGCAAAAGCGGTGAGAAAGACCTATGGCTACACCTTC.

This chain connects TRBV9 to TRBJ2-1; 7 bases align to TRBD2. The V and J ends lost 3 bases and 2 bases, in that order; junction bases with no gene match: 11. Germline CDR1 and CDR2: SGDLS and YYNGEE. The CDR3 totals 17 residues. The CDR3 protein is CASSAAVGGRPYNEQFF. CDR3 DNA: TGTGCCAGCAGCGCGGCTGTCGGGGGGAGACCCTACAATGAGCAGTTCTTC.

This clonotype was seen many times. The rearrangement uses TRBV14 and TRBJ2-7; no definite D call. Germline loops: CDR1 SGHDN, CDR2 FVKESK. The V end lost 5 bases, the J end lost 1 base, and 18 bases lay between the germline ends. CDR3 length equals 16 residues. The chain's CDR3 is CASSSLPVVGSYEQYF. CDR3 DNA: TGTGCCAGCAGCTCCCTTCCCGTTGTGGGGTCCTACGAGCAGTACTTC.

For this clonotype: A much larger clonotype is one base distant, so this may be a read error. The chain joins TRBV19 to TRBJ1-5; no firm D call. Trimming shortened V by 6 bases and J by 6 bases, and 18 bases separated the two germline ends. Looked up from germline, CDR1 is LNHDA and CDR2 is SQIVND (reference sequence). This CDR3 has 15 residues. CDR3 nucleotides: TGTGCCAGTAGCCCTCAGGAGGGTGGAAGTCAGCCCCAGCATTTT. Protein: CASSPQEGGSQPQHF.

The CDR3 DNA is TGTGCCAGCAGTTTGGACAGGCCGGGGAGGACCCAGTACTTC. Its translation: CASSLDRPGRTQYF. This chain uses TRBV28 with TRBJ2-5; TRBD1 matches 7 bases. This CDR3 contains 14 residues. Unmatched junction bases numbered 8, after V lost 3 bases and J lost 7 bases. Germline V gene data show CDR1 as MDHEN and CDR2 as SYDVKM.

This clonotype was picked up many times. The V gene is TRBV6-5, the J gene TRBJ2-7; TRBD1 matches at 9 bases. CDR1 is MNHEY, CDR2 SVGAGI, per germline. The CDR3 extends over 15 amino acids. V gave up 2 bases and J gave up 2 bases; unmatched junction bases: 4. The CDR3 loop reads CASSYQGTGTYEQYF. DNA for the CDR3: TGTGCCAGCAGTTACCAGGGGACAGGGACCTACGAGCAGTACTTC.

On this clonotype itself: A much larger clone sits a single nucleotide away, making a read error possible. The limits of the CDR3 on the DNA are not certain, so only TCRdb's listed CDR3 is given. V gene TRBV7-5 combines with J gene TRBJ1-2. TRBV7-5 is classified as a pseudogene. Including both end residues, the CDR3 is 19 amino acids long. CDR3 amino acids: CISVPESYVEVGRTYGYTF.

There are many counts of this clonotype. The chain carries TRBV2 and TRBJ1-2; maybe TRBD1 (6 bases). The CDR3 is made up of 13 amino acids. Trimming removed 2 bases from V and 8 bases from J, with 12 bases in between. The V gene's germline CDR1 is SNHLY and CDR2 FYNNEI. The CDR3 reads CASSERDTGGYTF. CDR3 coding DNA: TGTGCCAGCAGTGAACGGGACACAGGAGGCTACACCTTC.

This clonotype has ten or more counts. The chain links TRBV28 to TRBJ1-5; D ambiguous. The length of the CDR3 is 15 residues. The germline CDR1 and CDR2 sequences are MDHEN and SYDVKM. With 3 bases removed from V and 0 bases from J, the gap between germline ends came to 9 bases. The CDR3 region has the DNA TGTGCCAGCAGTTTTCGAACGACTAGCAATCAGCCCCAGCATTTT. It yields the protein CASSFRTTSNQPQHF.

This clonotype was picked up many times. The CDR3 DNA sequence: TGCAGTGCTACCTCGCCTGGTGGGATAGCGGGAAGAGATGAGCAGTTCTTC. Translating gives CSATSPGGIAGRDEQFF. This chain links TRBV20-1 with TRBJ2-1, with TRBD2 matching 8 bases. The germline V gene has CDR1 DFQATT and CDR2 SNEGSKA (reference sequence). The V segment lost 4 bases and the J segment 8 bases; nucleotides outside the gene matches: 19. The CDR3 totals 17 residues.

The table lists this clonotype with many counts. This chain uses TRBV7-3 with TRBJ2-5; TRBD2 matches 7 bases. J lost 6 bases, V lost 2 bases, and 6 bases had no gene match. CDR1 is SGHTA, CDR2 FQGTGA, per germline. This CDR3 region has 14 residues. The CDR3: CASSLGGGSQTQYF. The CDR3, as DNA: TGTGCCAGCAGCTTAGGGGGGGGGTCGCAGACCCAGTACTTC.

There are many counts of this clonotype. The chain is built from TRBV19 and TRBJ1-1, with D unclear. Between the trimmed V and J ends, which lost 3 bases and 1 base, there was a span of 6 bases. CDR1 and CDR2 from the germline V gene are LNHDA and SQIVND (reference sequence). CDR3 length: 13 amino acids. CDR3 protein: CASSIGKNTEAFF. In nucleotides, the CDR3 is TGTGCCAGTAGTATTGGGAAGAACACTGAAGCTTTCTTT.

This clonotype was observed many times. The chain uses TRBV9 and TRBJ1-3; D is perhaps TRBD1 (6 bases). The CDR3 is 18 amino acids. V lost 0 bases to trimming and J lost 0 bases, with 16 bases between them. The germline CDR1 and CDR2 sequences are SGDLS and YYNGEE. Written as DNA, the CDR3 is TGTGCCAGCAGCGTAGAGCCCCGCGCGGGACACTCTGGAAACACCATATATTTT. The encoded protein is CASSVEPRAGHSGNTIYF.

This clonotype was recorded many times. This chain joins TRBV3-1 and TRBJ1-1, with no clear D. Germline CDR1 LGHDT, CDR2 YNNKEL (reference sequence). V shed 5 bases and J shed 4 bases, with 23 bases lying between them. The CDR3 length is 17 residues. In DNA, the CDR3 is TGTGCCAGCAGCTTCGCCCCTCCCATTTCAATTCGCACTGAAGCTTTCTTT. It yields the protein CASSFAPPISIRTEAFF. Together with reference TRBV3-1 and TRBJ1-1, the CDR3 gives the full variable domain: DTAVSQTPKYLVTQMGNDKSIKCEQNLGHDTMYWYKQDSKKFLKIMFSYNNKELIINETVPNRFSPKSPDKAHLNLHINSLELGDSAVYFCASSFAPPISIRTEAFFGQGTRLTVV.

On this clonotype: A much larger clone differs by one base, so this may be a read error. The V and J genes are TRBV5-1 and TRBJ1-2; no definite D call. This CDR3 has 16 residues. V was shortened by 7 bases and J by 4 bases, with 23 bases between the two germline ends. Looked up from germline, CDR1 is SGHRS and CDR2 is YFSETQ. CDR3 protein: CASDDESVRKTYGYTF. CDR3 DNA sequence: TGCGCCAGCGATGACGAATCGGTTCGAAAGACCTATGGCTACACCTTC. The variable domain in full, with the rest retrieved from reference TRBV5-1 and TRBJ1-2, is KAGVTQTPRYLIKTRGQQVTLSCSPISGHRSVSWYQQTPGQGLQFLFEYFSETQRNKGNFPGRFSGRQFSNSRSEMNVSTLELGDSALYLCASDDESVRKTYGYTFGSGTRLTVV.